The rows below give T cell receptor beta chains drawn from one sample of a study of blood T cell repertoires in COVID-19. TCRdb's copy holds only in-frame clones and misses some; the assay was immunoSEQ multiplex PCR. This table has around 97,000 clones, approximately 90% appearing once. Material for sequencing was peripheral blood. These receptors originate from a man aged 45-65 years in a cohort sampled during active COVID-19. Each CDR3 is given with its conserved first and last residue. Fields, in order: V gene, CDR3 length, CDR3 protein.

v_call: TRBV15
cdr3_length: 15
cdr3_aa: CATSRVGRGANVLTF

v_call: TRBV3-1/TRBV3-2
cdr3_length: 13
cdr3_aa: CASSQETINSYTF

v_call: TRBV27
cdr3_length: 13
cdr3_aa: CASSFRGSYGYTF

v_call: TRBV5-4
cdr3_length: 13
cdr3_aa: CASTFQGSQGYTF

v_call: TRBV3-1/TRBV3-2
cdr3_length: 14
cdr3_aa: CASSPGLPTGELFF

v_call: TRBV5-4
cdr3_length: 13
cdr3_aa: CASSGYRGYEQYF

v_call: TRBV18
cdr3_length: 15
cdr3_aa: CASSPPEGRGQPQHF

v_call: TRBV6-5
cdr3_length: 14
cdr3_aa: CASSRGQRHNEQFF

v_call: TRBV5-4
cdr3_length: 14
cdr3_aa: CASSLARGDTEAFF

v_call: TRBV6-2/TRBV6-3
cdr3_length: 16
cdr3_aa: CASSYPDRKRTGELFF

v_call: TRBV6-1
cdr3_length: 13
cdr3_aa: CASSEGRISPLHF

v_call: TRBV7-9
cdr3_length: 15
cdr3_aa: CASSLGGGGNQPQHF

v_call: TRBV11-3
cdr3_length: 14
cdr3_aa: CASSWGQGASEQFF

v_call: TRBV2
cdr3_length: 13
cdr3_aa: CASTQGRSWPQHF

v_call: TRBV5-1
cdr3_length: 16
cdr3_aa: CASSEGSGSSYNEQFF

v_call: TRBV7-9
cdr3_length: 15
cdr3_aa: CASSLATGDTDTQYF

v_call: TRBV27
cdr3_length: 16
cdr3_aa: CASSWGTTGAKNIQYF

v_call: TRBV4-1
cdr3_length: 13
cdr3_aa: CASSRDSQETQYF

v_call: TRBV9
cdr3_length: 17
cdr3_aa: CASSPPLTSGVTDTQYF

v_call: TRBV28
cdr3_length: 14
cdr3_aa: CASSLGGEGQPQHF

v_call: TRBV5-1
cdr3_length: 17
cdr3_aa: CASSLGSGGESGTEAFF

v_call: TRBV21-1
cdr3_length: 15
cdr3_aa: CASSKTRRGQRSLHF

v_call: TRBV7-3
cdr3_length: 13
cdr3_aa: CASSRGGQETQYF

v_call: TRBV18
cdr3_length: 15
cdr3_aa: CASSPGTLYTDTQYF

v_call: TRBV6-5
cdr3_length: 15
cdr3_aa: CASSSQLAGLDTQYF

v_call: TRBV5-6
cdr3_length: 15
cdr3_aa: CASIWGGRSDYGYTF

v_call: TRBV6-5
cdr3_length: 12
cdr3_aa: CASLQGVTEAFF

v_call: TRBV5-3
cdr3_length: 18
cdr3_aa: CARNPREGRGPCNQPQHF

v_call: TRBV19
cdr3_length: 13
cdr3_aa: CASTSGGRNEQFF

v_call: TRBV18
cdr3_length: 16
cdr3_aa: CASSPQDPSAGNTIYF

v_call: TRBV5-1
cdr3_length: 16
cdr3_aa: CASSLAPTGDTDTQYF

v_call: TRBV28
cdr3_length: 15
cdr3_aa: CASSRGQGYNSPLHF

v_call: TRBV3-1/TRBV3-2
cdr3_length: 16
cdr3_aa: CASSQERTSGPGELFF

v_call: TRBV6-6
cdr3_length: 14
cdr3_aa: CASNGGGGSTPLHF

v_call: TRBV12-3/TRBV12-4
cdr3_length: 12
cdr3_aa: CASSYRGSEAFF

v_call: TRBV27
cdr3_length: 12
cdr3_aa: CASGRAGYGYTF

v_call: TRBV19
cdr3_length: 16
cdr3_aa: CASSMGSLLSGNTIYF